The 10 T cell receptor beta chains given below trace back to one sample, sequenced in a study of identical twins. TCRdb fed the 5' RACE reads into MiXCR, producing one record per CDR3 protein. The sample includes a few hundred thousand distinct CDR3 sequences, more than 9% of them seen just once. This sample was shared with a second study, whose subject was yellow fever vaccine responses in identical twins.

Material: PBMCs. Every receptor here comes from a woman aged 18 to 35 in good health.

Many counts were recorded for this clonotype. The chain joins TRBV5-1 to TRBJ2-7, with D unclear. The CDR3 runs to 12 residues. Germline CDR1 SGHRS, CDR2 YFSETQ. V was pared by 0 bases and J by 6 bases, with 7 bases between. The CDR3 DNA reads as TGCGCCAGCAGCTTGGGGGCGGCCGAGCAGTACTTC. Encoded protein: CASSLGAAEQYF.

This clonotype showed up many times. This chain links TRBV5-6 with TRBJ2-3; 11 bases fit TRBD1. Germline assignment: CDR1 SGHDT and CDR2 YYEEEE. This CDR3 region has 16 residues. V was clipped by 6 bases and J by 2 bases; unmatched bases: 8. This CDR3 is CASTKRGQGATDTQYF. CDR3 DNA sequence: TGTGCCAGCACTAAACGCGGACAGGGGGCCACAGATACGCAGTATTTT.

This clonotype was detected only a few times. This chain joins TRBV11-2 and TRBJ2-1, with a possible D match to TRBD2 (5 bases). This CDR3 comprises 14 residues. Germline V gene sequence: CDR1 SGHAT, CDR2 FQNNGV. V was clipped by 5 bases and J by 6 bases, with 14 bases between them. The chain's CDR3 is CASSPSIGGNEQFF. CDR3 sequence (DNA): TGTGCCAGCAGCCCCTCGATCGGAGGCAATGAGCAGTTCTTC.

J is TRBJ1-1 and V is TRBV2, with D hard to call. Trimming pared 3 bases from V and 2 bases from J, leaving 13 bases between. Germline V CDR1 and CDR2: SNHLY, FYNNEI. The CDR3 length is 15 residues. The CDR3 nucleotides read TGTGCCAGCAGTGACCGTTGGAGATCCAACACTGAAGCTTTCTTT. As protein: CASSDRWRSNTEAFF.

The V call is TRBV7-9, the J call TRBJ2-1; D is possibly TRBD1 (7 bases). This CDR3 contains 17 residues. The germline V and J ends were trimmed by 6 bases and 4 bases, with 22 bases remaining between them. Germline V CDR1 and CDR2: SEHNR, FQNEAQ (reference sequence). The CDR3 DNA follows: TGTGCCAGCAGAGATAGAGGCGGGGACAGTGAGTACAATGAGCAGTTCTTC. This codes for CASRDRGGDSEYNEQFF.

This clonotype was observed at least ten times. The rearrangement joins TRBV7-9 to TRBJ2-5; D is possibly TRBD1 or TRBD2 (6 bases each). The CDR3 is 12 residues long. Germline CDR1 and CDR2: SEHNR and FQNEAQ (reference sequence). With 8 bases removed from V and 3 bases from J, the gap between germline ends came to 10 bases. The CDR3 loop is CASGGREETQYF. The CDR3 bases are TGTGCCAGCGGGGGGCGAGAAGAGACCCAGTACTTC.

At least ten counts were recorded for this clonotype. The CDR3 DNA follows: TGCAGTGCTAGAGCAAATCAGGGGGCGCCTTTCAATGAGCAGTTCTTC. Its translation is CSARANQGAPFNEQFF. V is TRBV20-1 and J is TRBJ2-1; 8 bases map to TRBD1. Germline CDR1 reads DFQATT; CDR2 reads SNEGSKA (reference sequence). The CDR3 has 16 residues. The ends lost 1 base at V and 6 bases at J; junction bases unmatched: 11.

This clonotype was recorded many times. V is TRBV29-1 and J is TRBJ1-5, with D possibly being TRBD1 (6 bases). Germline CDR1 and CDR2: SQVTM and ANQGSEA. V lost 4 bases, J lost 3 bases, and 10 bases lay in between. The CDR3 is 13 amino acids. This chain's CDR3 is CSVAQGANQPQHF. The DNA for the CDR3 is TGCAGCGTTGCACAGGGAGCCAATCAGCCCCAGCATTTT. The variable domain in full, completed from reference TRBV29-1 and TRBJ1-5, reads SAVISQKPSRDICQRGTSLTIQCQVDSQVTMMFWYRQQPGQSLTLIATANQGSEATYESGFVIDKFPISRPNLTFSTLTVSNMSPEDSSIYLCSVAQGANQPQHFGDGTRLSIL.

The chain carries TRBV2 and TRBJ2-1; 10 bases are a match to TRBD1. After removal of 0 bases from V and 6 bases from J, the junction contained 5 bases not matched to a gene. Germline V gene sequence: CDR1 SNHLY, CDR2 FYNNEI. The length of the CDR3 is 16 residues. The DNA of the CDR3 is TGTGCCAGCAGTGAAGCACCGGGACAGGGGTTCAATGAGCAGTTCTTC. Protein sequence: CASSEAPGQGFNEQFF.

V and J are TRBV10-2 and TRBJ1-2; D may be TRBD1 (5 bases). Trimming removed 3 bases from V and 8 bases from J, with 10 bases in between. This CDR3 has 12 amino acids. From germline, CDR1 is WSHSY and CDR2 SAAADI. Here the CDR3 reads CASSDGGRGYTF. Here the CDR3 DNA reads TGCGCCAGCAGTGATGGGGGGAGAGGCTACACCTTC.